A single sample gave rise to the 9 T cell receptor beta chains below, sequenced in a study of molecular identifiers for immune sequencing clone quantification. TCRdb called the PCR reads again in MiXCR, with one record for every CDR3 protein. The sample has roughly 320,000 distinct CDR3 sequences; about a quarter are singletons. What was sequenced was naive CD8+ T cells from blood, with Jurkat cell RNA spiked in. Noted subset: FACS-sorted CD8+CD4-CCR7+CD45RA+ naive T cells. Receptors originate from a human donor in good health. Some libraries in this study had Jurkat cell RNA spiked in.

For the CDR3, the DNA is TGTGCCAGTAGTACAGAGACATCCTACGAGCAGTACTTC. Translated, it gives CASSTETSYEQYF. This chain connects TRBV19 to TRBJ2-7; D gene ambiguous. Trimming cost V 4 bases and J 1 base, with 8 bases left between them. This CDR3 region has 13 residues. CDR1 and CDR2 from the germline V gene are LNHDA and SQIVND (reference sequence).

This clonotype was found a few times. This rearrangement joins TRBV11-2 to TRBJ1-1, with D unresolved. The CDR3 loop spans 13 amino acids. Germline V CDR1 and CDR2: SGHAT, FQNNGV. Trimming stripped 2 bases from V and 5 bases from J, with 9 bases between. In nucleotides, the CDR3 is TGTGCCAGCAGCTTAAACCCCGTGACTGAAGCTTTCTTT. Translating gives CASSLNPVTEAFF.

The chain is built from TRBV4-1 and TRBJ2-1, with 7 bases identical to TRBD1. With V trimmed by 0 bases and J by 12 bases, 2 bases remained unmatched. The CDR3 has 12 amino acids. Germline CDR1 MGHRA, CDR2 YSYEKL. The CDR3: CASSQDRTGQFF. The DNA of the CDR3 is TGCGCCAGCAGCCAAGACCGGACAGGGCAGTTCTTC.

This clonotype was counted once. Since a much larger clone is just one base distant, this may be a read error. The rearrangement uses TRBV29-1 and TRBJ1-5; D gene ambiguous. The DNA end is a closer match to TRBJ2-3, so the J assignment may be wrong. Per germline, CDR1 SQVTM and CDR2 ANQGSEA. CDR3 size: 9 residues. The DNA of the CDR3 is TGCAGCGTTGTACAGCCCCAGTATTTT. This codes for CSVVQPQYF.

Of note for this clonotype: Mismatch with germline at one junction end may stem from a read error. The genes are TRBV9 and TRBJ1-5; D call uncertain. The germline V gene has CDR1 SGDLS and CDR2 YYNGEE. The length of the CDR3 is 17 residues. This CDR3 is CARSGGPPVPRNPPPHF. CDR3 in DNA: TGTGCCCGCAGCGGTGGCCCGCCTGTCCCCCGAAATCCGCCCCCGCATTTT.

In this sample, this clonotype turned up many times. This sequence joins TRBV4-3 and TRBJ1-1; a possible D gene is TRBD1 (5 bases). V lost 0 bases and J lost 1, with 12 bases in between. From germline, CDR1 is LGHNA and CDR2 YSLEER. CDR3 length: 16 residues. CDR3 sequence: CASSQDRGTGNTEAFF. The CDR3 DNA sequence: TGCGCCAGCAGCCAAGATCGCGGGACGGGGAACACTGAAGCTTTCTTT.

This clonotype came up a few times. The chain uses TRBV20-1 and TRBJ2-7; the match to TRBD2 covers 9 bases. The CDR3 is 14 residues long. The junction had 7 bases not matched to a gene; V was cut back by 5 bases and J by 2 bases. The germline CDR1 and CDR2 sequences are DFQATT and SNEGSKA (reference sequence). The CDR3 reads CSASLREGPYEQYF. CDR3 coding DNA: TGCAGTGCTTCATTGCGGGAGGGGCCCTACGAGCAGTACTTC.

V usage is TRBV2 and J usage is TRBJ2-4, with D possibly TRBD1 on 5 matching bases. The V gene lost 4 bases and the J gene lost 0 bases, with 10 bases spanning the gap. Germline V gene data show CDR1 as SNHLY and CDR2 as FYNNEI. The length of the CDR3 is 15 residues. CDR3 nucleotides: TGTGCCAGCAGTGCCGGCAGGGAAGCCAAAAACATTCAGTACTTC. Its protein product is CASSAGREAKNIQYF.

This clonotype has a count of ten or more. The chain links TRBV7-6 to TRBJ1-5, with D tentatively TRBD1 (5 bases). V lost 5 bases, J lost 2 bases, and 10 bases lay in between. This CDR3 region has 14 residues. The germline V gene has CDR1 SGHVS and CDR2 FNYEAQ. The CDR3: CASSLDSGNQPQHF. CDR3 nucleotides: TGTGCCAGCAGCCTTGACAGTGGCAATCAGCCCCAGCATTTT.